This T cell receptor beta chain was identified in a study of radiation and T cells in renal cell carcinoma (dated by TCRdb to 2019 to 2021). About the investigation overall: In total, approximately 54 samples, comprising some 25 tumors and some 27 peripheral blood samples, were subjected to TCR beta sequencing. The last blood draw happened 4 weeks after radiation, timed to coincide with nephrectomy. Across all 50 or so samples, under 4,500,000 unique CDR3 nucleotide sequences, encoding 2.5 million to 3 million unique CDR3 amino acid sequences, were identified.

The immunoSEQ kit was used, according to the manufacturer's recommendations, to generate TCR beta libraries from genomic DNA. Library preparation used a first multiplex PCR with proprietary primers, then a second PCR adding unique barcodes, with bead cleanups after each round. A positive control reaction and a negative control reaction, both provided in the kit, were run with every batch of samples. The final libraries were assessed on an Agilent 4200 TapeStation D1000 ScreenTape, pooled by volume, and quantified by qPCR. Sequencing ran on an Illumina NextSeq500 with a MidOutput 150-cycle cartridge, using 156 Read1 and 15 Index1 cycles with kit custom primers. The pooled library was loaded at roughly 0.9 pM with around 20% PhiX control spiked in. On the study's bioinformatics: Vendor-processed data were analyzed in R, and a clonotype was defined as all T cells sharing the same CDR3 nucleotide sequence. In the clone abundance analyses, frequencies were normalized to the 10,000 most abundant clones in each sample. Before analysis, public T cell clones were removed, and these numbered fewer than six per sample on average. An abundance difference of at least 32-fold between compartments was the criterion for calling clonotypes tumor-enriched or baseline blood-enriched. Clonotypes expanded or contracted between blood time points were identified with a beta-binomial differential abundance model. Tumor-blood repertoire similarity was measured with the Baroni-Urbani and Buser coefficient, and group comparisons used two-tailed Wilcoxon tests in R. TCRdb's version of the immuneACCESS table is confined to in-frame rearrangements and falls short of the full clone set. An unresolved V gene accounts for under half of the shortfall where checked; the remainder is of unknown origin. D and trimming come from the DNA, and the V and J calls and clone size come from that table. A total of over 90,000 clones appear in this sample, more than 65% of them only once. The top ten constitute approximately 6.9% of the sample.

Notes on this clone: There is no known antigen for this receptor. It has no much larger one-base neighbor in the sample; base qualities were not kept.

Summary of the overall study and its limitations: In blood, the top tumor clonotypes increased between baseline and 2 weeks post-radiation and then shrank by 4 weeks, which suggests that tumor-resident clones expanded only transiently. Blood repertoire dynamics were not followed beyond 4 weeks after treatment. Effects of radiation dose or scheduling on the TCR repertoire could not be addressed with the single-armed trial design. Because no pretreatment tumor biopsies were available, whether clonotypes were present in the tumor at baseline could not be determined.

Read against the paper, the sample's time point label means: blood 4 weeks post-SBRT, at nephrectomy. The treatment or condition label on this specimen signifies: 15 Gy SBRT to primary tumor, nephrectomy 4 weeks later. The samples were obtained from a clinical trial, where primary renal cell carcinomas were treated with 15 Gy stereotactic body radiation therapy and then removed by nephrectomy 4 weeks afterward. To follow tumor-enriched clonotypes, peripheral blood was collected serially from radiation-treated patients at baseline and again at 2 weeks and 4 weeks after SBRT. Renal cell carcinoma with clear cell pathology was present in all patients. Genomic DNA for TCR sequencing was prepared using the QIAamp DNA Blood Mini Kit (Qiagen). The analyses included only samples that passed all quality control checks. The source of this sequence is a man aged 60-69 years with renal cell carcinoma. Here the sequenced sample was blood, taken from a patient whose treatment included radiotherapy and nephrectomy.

Here the CDR3 is given as CSVVWGRSFSGANVLTF. The DNA sequence follows: TGCAGCGTTGTGTGGGGCAGGAGTTTCTCTGGGGCCAACGTCCTGACTTTC. The receptor chain draws on TRBV29-1 and TRBJ2-6; the D gene is possibly TRBD1, with 5 bases matching. From cysteine to phenylalanine, the CDR3 is 17 amino acids long. CDR3 DNA is the only sequence kept; it has 51 bases, read in frame from the first base. V was cut back by 4 bases and J by 0 bases, leaving a gap of 16 bases between them. The germline V gene encodes CDR1 SQVTM and CDR2 ANQGSEA.